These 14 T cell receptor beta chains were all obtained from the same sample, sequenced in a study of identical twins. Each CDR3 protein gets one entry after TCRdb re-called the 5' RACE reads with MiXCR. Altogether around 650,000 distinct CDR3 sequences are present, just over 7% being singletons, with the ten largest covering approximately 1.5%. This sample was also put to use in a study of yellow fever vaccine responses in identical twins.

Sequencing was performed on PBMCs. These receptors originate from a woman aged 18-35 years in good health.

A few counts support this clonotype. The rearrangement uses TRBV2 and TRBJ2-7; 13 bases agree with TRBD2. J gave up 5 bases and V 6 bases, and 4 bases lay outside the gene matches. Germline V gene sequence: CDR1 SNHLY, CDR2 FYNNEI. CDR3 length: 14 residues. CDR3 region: CASRETSGRNEQYF. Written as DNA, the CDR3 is TGTGCCAGCAGGGAGACTAGCGGGAGGAACGAGCAGTACTTC. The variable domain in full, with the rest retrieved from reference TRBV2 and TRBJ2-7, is EPEVTQTPSHQVTQMGQEVILRCVPISNHLYFYWYRQILGQKVEFLVSFYNNEISEKSEIFDDQFSVERPDGSNFTLKIRSTKLEDSAMYFCASRETSGRNEQYFGPGTRLTVT.

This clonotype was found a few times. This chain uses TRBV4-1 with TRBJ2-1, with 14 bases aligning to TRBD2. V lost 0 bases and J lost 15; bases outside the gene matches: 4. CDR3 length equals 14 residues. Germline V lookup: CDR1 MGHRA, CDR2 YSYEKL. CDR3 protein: CASSQEGLAGAVFF. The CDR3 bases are TGCGCCAGCAGCCAAGAGGGACTAGCGGGAGCGGTGTTCTTC.

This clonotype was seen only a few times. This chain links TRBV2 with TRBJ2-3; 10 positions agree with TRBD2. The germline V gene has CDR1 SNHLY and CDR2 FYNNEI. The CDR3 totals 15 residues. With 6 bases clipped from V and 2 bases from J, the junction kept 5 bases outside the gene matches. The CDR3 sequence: CASRETSGFTDTQYF. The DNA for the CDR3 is TGTGCCAGCAGAGAGACTAGCGGGTTCACAGATACGCAGTATTTT.

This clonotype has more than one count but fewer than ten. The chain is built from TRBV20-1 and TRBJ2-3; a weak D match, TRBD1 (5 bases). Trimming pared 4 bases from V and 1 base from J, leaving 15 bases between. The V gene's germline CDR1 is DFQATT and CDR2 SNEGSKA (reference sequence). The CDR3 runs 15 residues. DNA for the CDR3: TGCAGTGCTACCTCAGGGTTTGGGGGCACAGATACGCAGTATTTT. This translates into CSATSGFGGTDTQYF.

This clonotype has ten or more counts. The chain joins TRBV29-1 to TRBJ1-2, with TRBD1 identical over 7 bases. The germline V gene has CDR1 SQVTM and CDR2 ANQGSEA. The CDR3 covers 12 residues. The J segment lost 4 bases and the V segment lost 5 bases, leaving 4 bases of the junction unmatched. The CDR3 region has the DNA TGCAGCGTTACCCGGGACAGCTATGGCTACACCTTC. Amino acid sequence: CSVTRDSYGYTF.

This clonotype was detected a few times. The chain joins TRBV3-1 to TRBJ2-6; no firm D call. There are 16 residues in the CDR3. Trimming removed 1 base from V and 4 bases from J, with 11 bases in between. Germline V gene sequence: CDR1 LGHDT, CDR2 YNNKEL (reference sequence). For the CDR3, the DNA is TGTGCCAGCAGCCAAGGTGGTGGATTCGGGGCCAACGTCCTGACTTTC. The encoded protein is CASSQGGGFGANVLTF. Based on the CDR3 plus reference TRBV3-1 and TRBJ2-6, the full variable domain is DTAVSQTPKYLVTQMGNDKSIKCEQNLGHDTMYWYKQDSKKFLKIMFSYNNKELIINETVPNRFSPKSPDKAHLNLHINSLELGDSAVYFCASSQGGGFGANVLTFGAGSRLTVL.

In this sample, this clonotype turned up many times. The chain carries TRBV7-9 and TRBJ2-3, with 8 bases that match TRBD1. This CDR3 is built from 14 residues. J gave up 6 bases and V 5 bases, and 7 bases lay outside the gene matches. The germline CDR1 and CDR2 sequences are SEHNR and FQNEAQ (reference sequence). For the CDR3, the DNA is TGTGCCAGCAGCCCAGGACAGGGCCGGGATACGCAGTATTTT. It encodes CASSPGQGRDTQYF.

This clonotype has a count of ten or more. CDR3 in DNA: TGTGCCACCAGTTTGGGCAGGGGTGAGCAGTTCTTC. Its translation is CATSLGRGEQFF. The chain couples TRBV24-1 to TRBJ2-1, with a weak D call TRBD1 (6 bases). V was cut by 6 bases and J by 9 bases, with 11 bases left in between. Per the germline V gene, CDR1 is KGHDR and CDR2 is SFDVKD. The CDR3 consists of 12 residues.

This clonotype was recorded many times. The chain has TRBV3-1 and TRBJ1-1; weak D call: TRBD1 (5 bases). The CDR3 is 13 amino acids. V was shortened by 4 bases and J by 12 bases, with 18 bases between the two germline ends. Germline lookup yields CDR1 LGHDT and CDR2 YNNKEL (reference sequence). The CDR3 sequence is CASSPDQGGETFF. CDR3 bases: TGTGCCAGCAGCCCGGACCAGGGAGGCGAAACTTTCTTT.

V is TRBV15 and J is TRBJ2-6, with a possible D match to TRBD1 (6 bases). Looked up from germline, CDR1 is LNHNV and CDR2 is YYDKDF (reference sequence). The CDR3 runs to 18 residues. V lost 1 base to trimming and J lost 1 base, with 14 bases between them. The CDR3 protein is CATSRGRDTQSGANVLTF. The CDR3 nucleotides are TGTGCCACCAGCAGAGGCCGGGACACTCAATCTGGGGCCAACGTCCTGACTTTC.

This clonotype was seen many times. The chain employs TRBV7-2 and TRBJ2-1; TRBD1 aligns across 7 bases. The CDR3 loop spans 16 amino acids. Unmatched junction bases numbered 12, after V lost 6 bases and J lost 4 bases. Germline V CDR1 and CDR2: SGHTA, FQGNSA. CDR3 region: CASRINKGQIYNEQFF. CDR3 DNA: TGTGCCAGCAGGATAAATAAGGGACAGATTTACAATGAGCAGTTCTTC.

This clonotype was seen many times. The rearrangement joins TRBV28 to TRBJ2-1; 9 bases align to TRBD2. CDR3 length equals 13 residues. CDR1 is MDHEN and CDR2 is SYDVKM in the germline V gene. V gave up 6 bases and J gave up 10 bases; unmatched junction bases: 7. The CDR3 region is CASSLTAGGEQFF. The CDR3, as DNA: TGTGCCAGCAGCCTTACTGCGGGGGGGGAGCAGTTCTTC. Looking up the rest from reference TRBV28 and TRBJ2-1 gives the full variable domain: DVKVTQSSRYLVKRTGEKVFLECVQDMDHENMFWYRQDPGLGLRLIYFSYDVKMKEKGDIPEGYSVSREKKERFSLILESASTNQTSMYLCASSLTAGGEQFFGPGTRLTVL.

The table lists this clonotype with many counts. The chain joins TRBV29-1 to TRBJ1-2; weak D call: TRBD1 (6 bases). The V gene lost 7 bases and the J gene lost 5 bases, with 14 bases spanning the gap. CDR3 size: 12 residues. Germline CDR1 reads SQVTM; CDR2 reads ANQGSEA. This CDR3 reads CSGGGKRYGYTF. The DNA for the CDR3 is TGCAGCGGAGGGGGGAAGAGGTATGGCTACACCTTC.

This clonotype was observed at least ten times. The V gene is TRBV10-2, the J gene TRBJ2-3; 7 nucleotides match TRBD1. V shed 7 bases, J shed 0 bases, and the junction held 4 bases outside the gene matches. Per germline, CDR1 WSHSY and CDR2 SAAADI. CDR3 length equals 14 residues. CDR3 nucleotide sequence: TGCGCCAGCACAGGACAGGCTAGCACAGATACGCAGTATTTT. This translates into CASTGQASTDTQYF.